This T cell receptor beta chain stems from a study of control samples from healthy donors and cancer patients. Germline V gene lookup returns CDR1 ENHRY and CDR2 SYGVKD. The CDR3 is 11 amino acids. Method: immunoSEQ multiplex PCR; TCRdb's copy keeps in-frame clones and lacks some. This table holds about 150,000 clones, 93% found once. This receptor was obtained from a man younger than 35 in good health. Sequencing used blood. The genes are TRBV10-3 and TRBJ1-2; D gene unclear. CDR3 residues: CAIRVNYGYTF. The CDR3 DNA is TGTGCTATTAGGGTCAACTATGGCTACACCTTC.